The source of this T cell receptor (beta chain) is a study of cytomegalovirus exposure and HLA in healthy donors. Findings and caveats of the study: Association of a missense DCLRE1C variant with TCR beta V- and J-gene trimming was reported in a later analysis. High sensitivity and specificity were reportedly achieved when the classifier diagnosed cytomegalovirus status. The study labeled 170 or so TCR beta chains cytomegalovirus-associated.

Both 60 Vbeta primers and 13 Jbeta primers went into the PCR. Methods used by the authors: Later, roughly 86 million unique TCR beta chains were counted in an analysis, and roughly 11 million of them were shared. Method: immunoSEQ multiplex PCR; TCRdb's copy keeps in-frame clones and lacks some. V and J calls plus clone size are reproduced from that table; the DNA served to infer D and trimming. The sample has under 200,000 clones, approximately 79% seen once. CDR3 length equals 15 residues. Germline V gene lookup returns CDR1 MGHDK and CDR2 SYGVNS. J gave up 0 bases and V 7 bases, and 7 bases lay outside the gene matches. Turning to this clone: Its antigen is unknown.

The TCR sequence derives from a human donor in good health. The sequenced sample was PBMCs. The chain combines TRBV25-1 with TRBJ2-5, with TRBD1 matching over 8 bases. In DNA, the CDR3 is TGTGCCAGCACCGATCGACAGGGGAACCAAGAGACCCAGTACTTC. Its protein is CASTDRQGNQETQYF.